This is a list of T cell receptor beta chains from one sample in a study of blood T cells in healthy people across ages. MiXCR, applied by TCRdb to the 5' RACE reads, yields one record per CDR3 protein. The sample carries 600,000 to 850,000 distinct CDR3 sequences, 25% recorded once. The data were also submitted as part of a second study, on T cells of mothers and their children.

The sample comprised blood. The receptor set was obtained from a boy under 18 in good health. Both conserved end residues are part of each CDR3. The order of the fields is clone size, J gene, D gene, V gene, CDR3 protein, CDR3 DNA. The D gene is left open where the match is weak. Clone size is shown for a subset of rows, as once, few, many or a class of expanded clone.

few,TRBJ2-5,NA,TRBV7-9,CASSPLQRETQYF,TGTGCCAGCAGCCCCCTCCAAAGAGAGACCCAGTACTTC
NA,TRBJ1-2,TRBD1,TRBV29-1,CSVEDLRVKGASGYTF,TGCAGCGTTGAAGATTTGCGGGTAAAGGGGGCGTCGGGCTACACCTTC
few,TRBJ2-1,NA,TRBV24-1,CATSDETPDEQFF,TGTGCCACCAGTGATGAAACCCCGGATGAGCAGTTCTTC
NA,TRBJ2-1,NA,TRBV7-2,CASSPTRDTRGNEQFF,TGTGCCAGTAGCCCTACTCGGGACACCCGCGGCAATGAGCAGTTCTTC
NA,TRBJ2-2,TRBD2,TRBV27,CASSLSGTPTGELFF,TGTGCCAGCAGTTTAAGCGGGACCCCCACCGGGGAGCTGTTTTTT
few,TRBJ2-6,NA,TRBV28,CASRTRDGYSGANVLTF,TGTGCCAGCAGGACCCGGGACGGATACTCTGGGGCCAACGTCCTGACTTTC
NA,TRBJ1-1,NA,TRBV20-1,CSARGRMGLAANTEAFF,TGCAGTGCTAGAGGGAGGATGGGGCTCGCGGCGAACACTGAAGCTTTCTTT
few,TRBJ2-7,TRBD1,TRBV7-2,CASSANRGLNEQYF,TGTGCCAGCAGCGCGAACAGGGGGCTGAACGAGCAGTACTTC
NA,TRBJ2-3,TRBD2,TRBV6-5,CASSYSAGGGRDTQYF,TGTGCCAGCAGTTACTCCGCGGGAGGCGGTCGGGATACGCAGTATTTT
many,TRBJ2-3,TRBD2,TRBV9,CASSAREGWDTQYF,TGTGCCAGCAGCGCCCGGGAGGGGTGGGATACGCAGTATTTT
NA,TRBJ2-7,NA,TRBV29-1,CSVGPGTWDEQYF,TGCAGCGTTGGACCCGGGACGTGGGACGAGCAGTACTTC
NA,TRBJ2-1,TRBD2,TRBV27,CASSFLAGGTTYNEQFF,TGTGCCAGCAGTTTCCTAGCGGGAGGTACGACCTACAATGAGCAGTTCTTC
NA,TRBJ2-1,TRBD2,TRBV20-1,CSARDGLAGAFKEQFF,TGCAGTGCTAGAGATGGACTAGCGGGAGCATTTAAAGAGCAGTTCTTC
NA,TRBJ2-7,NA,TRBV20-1,CSASEGFEQYF,TGCAGTGCTAGTGAAGGGTTCGAGCAGTACTTC
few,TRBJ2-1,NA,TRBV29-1,CSARDWGSGEQFF,TGCAGCGCCCGGGACTGGGGGTCGGGTGAGCAGTTCTTC
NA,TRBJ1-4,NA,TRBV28,CASRGREKLFF,TGTGCCAGCAGAGGGCGTGAAAAACTGTTTTTT
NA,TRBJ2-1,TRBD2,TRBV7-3,CASSSVGGSYNEQFF,TGTGCCAGCAGTTCCGTCGGGGGGTCCTACAATGAGCAGTTCTTC
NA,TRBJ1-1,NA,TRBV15,CATSRDRGAGVTEAFF,TGTGCCACCAGCAGAGATCGTGGGGCAGGGGTGACTGAAGCTTTCTTT
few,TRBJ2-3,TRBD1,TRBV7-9,CASSPGTGRTDTQYF,TGTGCCAGCAGCCCGGGGACAGGGAGGACAGATACGCAGTATTTT
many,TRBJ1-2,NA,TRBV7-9,CASSLGPGANYGYTF,TGTGCCAGCAGCTTAGGTCCAGGCGCGAACTATGGCTACACCTTC
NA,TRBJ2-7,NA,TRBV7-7,CASQRPTYEQYF,TGTGCATCCCAGCGGCCAACCTACGAGCAGTACTTC
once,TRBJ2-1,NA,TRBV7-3,CASSQTPENYNEQFF,TGTGCCAGCAGCCAGACCCCGGAGAACTACAATGAGCAGTTCTTC
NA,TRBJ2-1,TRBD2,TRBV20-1,CSASYSGSSLGDNEQFF,TGCAGTGCTAGTTACAGCGGGAGTTCATTGGGTGACAATGAGCAGTTCTTC
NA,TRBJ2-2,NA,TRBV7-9,CASSGAGSLLANTGELFF,TGTGCCAGCAGCGGGGCCGGCAGCCTTTTGGCGAACACCGGGGAGCTGTTTTTT
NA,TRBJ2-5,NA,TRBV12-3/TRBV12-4,CASSDGSPQETQYF,TGTGCCAGCAGTGACGGGAGCCCTCAAGAGACCCAGTACTTC
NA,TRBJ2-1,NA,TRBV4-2,CASSQTVSGEGEQFF,TGTGCCAGCAGCCAAACGGTGTCAGGGGAAGGTGAGCAGTTCTTC
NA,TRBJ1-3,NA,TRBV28,CASSLERLGGNTIYF,TGTGCCAGCAGTTTAGAGAGGCTGGGTGGAAACACCATATATTTT
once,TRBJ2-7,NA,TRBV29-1,CSVEGSSDEQYF,TGCAGCGTTGAAGGGAGCTCCGACGAGCAGTACTTC
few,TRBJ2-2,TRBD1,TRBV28,CASGQGNTGELFF,TGTGCCAGCGGACAGGGCAACACCGGGGAGCTGTTTTTT
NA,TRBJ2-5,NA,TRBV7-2,CASSWFSAGRETQYF,TGTGCCAGCAGCTGGTTCTCGGCGGGTCGAGAGACCCAGTACTTC
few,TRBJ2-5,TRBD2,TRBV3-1,CASSQSTGTRDHQETQYF,TGTGCCAGCAGCCAATCAACCGGGACTAGGGATCACCAAGAGACCCAGTACTTC
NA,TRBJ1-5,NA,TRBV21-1,CASSKKGDRNSNQPQHF,TGTGCCAGCAGCAAAAAAGGTGACAGAAATAGCAATCAGCCCCAGCATTTT
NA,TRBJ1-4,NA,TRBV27,CASSPPGPDSVKLFF,TGTGCCAGCAGCCCTCCGGGGCCGGACTCTGTAAAACTGTTTTTT
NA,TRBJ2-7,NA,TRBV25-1,CASSAHRTQRSYEQYF,TGTGCCAGCAGTGCCCACCGGACCCAGAGGTCCTACGAGCAGTACTTC
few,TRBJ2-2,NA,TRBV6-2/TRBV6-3,CASSYGYTGELFF,TGTGCCAGCAGTTACGGATATACCGGGGAGCTGTTTTTT
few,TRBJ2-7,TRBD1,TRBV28,CASSSPGQGYYEQYF,TGTGCCAGCAGCAGCCCAGGACAGGGTTATTACGAGCAGTACTTC
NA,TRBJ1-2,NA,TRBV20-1,CSAALSTYGYTF,TGCAGTGCTGCCCTCTCGACCTATGGCTACACCTTC
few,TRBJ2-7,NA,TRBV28,CASRDGSTYEQYF,TGTGCCAGCAGGGACGGATCTACCTACGAGCAGTACTTC
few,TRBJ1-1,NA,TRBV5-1,CASSNRNTEAFF,TGCGCCAGCAGCAATAGGAACACTGAAGCTTTCTTT
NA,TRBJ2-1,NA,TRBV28,CASSSLGRSYNEQFF,TGTGCCAGCAGTTCGTTAGGACGCTCCTACAATGAGCAGTTCTTC
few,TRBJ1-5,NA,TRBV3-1,CASSRRRDQPQHF,TGTGCCAGCAGCCGAAGGCGGGATCAGCCCCAGCATTTT
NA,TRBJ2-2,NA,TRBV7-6,CASSPNGGGNTGELFF,TGTGCCAGCAGCCCGAATGGGGGGGGCAATACCGGGGAGCTGTTTTTT
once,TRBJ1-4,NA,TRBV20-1,CSARQGRTNEKLFF,TGCAGTGCTAGACAGGGCAGAACTAATGAAAAACTGTTTTTT
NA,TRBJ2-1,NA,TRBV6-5,CASWVPENEQFF,TGTGCCAGCTGGGTTCCGGAAAATGAGCAGTTCTTC
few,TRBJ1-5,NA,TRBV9,CASKKIDQPQHF,TGTGCCAGCAAGAAAATTGATCAGCCCCAGCATTTT
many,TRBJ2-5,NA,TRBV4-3,CASSQDSQETQYF,TGCGCCAGCAGCCAAGACTCCCAAGAGACCCAGTACTTC
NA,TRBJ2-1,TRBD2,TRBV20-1,CSSGKSGRAVGEQFF,TGCAGTTCGGGGAAAAGCGGGAGGGCTGTCGGTGAGCAGTTCTTC
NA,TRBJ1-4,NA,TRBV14,CASSQGTTTNEKLFF,TGTGCCAGCAGCCAAGGGACAACAACTAATGAAAAACTGTTTTTT
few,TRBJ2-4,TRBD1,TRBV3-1,CASSPGQESIQYF,TGTGCCAGCAGCCCGGGACAGGAGAGCATTCAGTACTTC
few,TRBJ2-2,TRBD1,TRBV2,CASSDPTGGESTGELFF,TGTGCCAGCAGTGACCCTACAGGGGGCGAAAGCACCGGGGAGCTGTTTTTT
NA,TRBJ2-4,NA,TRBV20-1,CSAQNRAKNIQYF,TGCAGTGCCCAGAATAGGGCAAAAAACATTCAGTACTTC
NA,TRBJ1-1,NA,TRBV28,CASSFGNRDTEAFF,TGTGCCAGCAGTTTCGGGAACAGGGACACTGAAGCTTTCTTT
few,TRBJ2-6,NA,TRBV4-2,CASSQVGANVLTF,TGTGCCAGCAGCCAAGTTGGGGCCAACGTCCTGACTTTC
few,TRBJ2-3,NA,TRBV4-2,CASSQEVREALTDTQYF,TGTGCCAGCAGCCAAGAAGTGCGAGAGGCCCTCACAGATACGCAGTATTTT
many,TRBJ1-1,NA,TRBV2,CASSRDMNTEAFF,TGTGCCAGCTCACGGGATATGAACACTGAAGCTTTCTTT
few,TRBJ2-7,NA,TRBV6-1,CASSEVRYEQYF,TGTGCCAGCAGTGAAGTTCGGTACGAGCAGTACTTC
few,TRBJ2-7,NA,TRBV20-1,CSARGLLSYEQYF,TGCAGTGCTAGAGGACTCCTATCCTACGAGCAGTACTTC
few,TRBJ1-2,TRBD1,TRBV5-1,CASSLSGTGEDYGYTF,TGCGCCAGCAGCTTGAGCGGGACAGGGGAGGACTATGGCTACACCTTC
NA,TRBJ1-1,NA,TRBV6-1,CASSPLLGRELRTEAFF,TGTGCCAGCAGTCCACTTTTAGGAAGGGAGCTACGGACTGAAGCTTTCTTT